Shown below are 13 T cell receptor beta chains from a single sample sequenced in a study of beta chain features in type 1 diabetes. All of the isolated RNA was reverse transcribed, so expressed TCRB transcripts were sequenced. TCRdb's copy holds only in-frame clones and misses some; the assay was immunoSEQ multiplex PCR. The sample yields roughly 450,000 clones, about 14% seen once. Specimen: naive CD4+ T cells from blood. The receptors were gathered from a man aged 25 to 40 in good health.

This clone has more than one count but fewer than ten. The chain couples TRBV5-4 to TRBJ2-3, with 7 nucleotides matching TRBD1. The CDR3 has 14 amino acids. Germline CDR1 reads SGHNT; CDR2 reads YYREEE (reference sequence). After removal of 5 bases from V and 2 bases from J, the junction contained 5 bases not matched to a gene. CDR3 in DNA: TGTGCCAGCAGGGGACAGAGGCCCACAGATACGCAGTATTTT. Its translation: CASRGQRPTDTQYF.

There are a few counts of this clone. This chain joins TRBV25-1 and TRBJ2-1; 10 nucleotides agree with TRBD2. The germline V gene encodes CDR1 MGHDK and CDR2 SYGVNS. The CDR3 contains 14 residues. V shed 1 base, J shed 9 bases, and the junction held 3 bases outside the gene matches. The CDR3 DNA is TGTGCCAGCAGTGAATTCGTAGCGGGAGGTGAGCAGTTCTTC. This translates into CASSEFVAGGEQFF.

The CDR3 DNA is TGCGCCAGCTCCGGGGGCCCCTGGGATACGCAGTATTTT. Protein product: CASSGGPWDTQYF. The V call is TRBV4-3, the J call TRBJ2-3, with D perhaps matching TRBD1 or TRBD2 (6 bases each). CDR1 is LGHNA and CDR2 is YSLEER in the germline V gene. This CDR3 is built from 13 residues. V lost 8 bases and J lost 6, with 15 bases in between.

A few counts support this clone. The rearrangement links TRBV29-1 to TRBJ2-5, with D perhaps being TRBD1 or TRBD2 (5 bases each). The CDR3 totals 13 residues. The germline V gene encodes CDR1 SQVTM and CDR2 ANQGSEA. Trimming took off 6 bases at V and 7 bases at J, with 18 bases between the two ends. Here the CDR3 DNA reads TGCAGCGTGACACCCGGGACGAAGGGGACCCAGTACTTC. Residues: CSVTPGTKGTQYF.

The rearrangement uses TRBV18 and TRBJ2-1; 7 bases map to TRBD2. The CDR3 runs 12 residues. Germline V gene lookup returns CDR1 KGHSH and CDR2 LQKENI. Trimming at V came to 1 base and at J to 9 bases, leaving 0 bases not matched to a gene. CDR3 residues: CASSPRGGEQFF. CDR3 sequence (DNA): TGTGCCAGCTCACCACGGGGGGGTGAGCAGTTCTTC.

This chain joins TRBV7-8 and TRBJ2-4, with D maybe TRBD2 (5 bases). Trimming shortened V by 5 bases and J by 0 bases, and 17 bases separated the two germline ends. In germline, CDR1 is SGHVS, CDR2 FQNEAQ. The CDR3 has 17 residues. CDR3 sequence (DNA): TGTGCCAGCAGCCCAGTACGGGGTCCGATAGCCAAAAACATTCAGTACTTC. Its protein is CASSPVRGPIAKNIQYF.

V is TRBV4-1 and J is TRBJ2-5; no reliable D call. The V and J ends lost 1 base and 5 bases respectively, with 8 bases between them. The CDR3 loop spans 13 amino acids. CDR1 and CDR2 from the germline V gene are MGHRA and YSYEKL. This CDR3 is CASSQVFRETQYF. The CDR3 bases are TGCGCCAGCAGCCAAGTTTTTCGTGAGACCCAGTACTTC.

The chain couples TRBV11-2 to TRBJ2-3; 11 bases are a match to TRBD2. V was pared by 1 base and J by 5 bases, with 5 bases of the junction left unmatched. Germline values: CDR1 SGHAT, CDR2 FQNNGV. The CDR3 loop spans 16 amino acids. The CDR3: CASSLALAGDVDTQYF. The CDR3, as DNA: TGTGCCAGCAGCTTAGCACTAGCGGGAGACGTAGATACGCAGTATTTT.

J is TRBJ2-1 and V is TRBV9; 10 nucleotides match TRBD2. The CDR3 has 16 amino acids. J was trimmed by 7 bases and V by 4 bases; bases with no gene match: 11. Germline CDR1 reads SGDLS; CDR2 reads YYNGEE. This CDR3 is CASSPALAGGENEQFF. The CDR3 DNA reads TGTGCCAGCAGCCCCGCGTTAGCGGGAGGAGAAAATGAGCAGTTCTTC.

This clone has at least ten counts. The rearrangement uses TRBV18 and TRBJ1-3, with D hard to call. Trimming cost V 6 bases and J 7 bases, with 16 bases left between them. Germline values: CDR1 KGHSH, CDR2 LQKENI. The CDR3 has 14 residues. The CDR3 DNA reads TGTGCCAGCTCGACGGGAGCTGTTGACAACACCATATATTTT. This codes for CASSTGAVDNTIYF.

J is TRBJ2-2 and V is TRBV29-1; no clear D gene. Germline lookup yields CDR1 SQVTM and CDR2 ANQGSEA. Between the trimmed V and J ends, which lost 8 bases and 3 bases, there was a span of 16 bases. The CDR3 totals 14 residues. The CDR3 DNA sequence: TGCAGCACCCGTAGAGCGTCGGACACCGGGGAGCTGTTTTTT. Protein: CSTRRASDTGELFF.

In its sample, this clone was seen a few times. The V gene is TRBV9, the J gene TRBJ2-2, with no clear D. V was clipped by 0 bases and J by 7 bases, with 10 bases between them. Per germline, CDR1 SGDLS and CDR2 YYNGEE. The length of the CDR3 is 14 residues. CDR3 bases: TGTGCCAGCAGCGTAGTAGGGCTGGGCGGGGAGCTGTTTTTT. This sequence encodes CASSVVGLGGELFF.

There are a few counts of this clone. The chain has TRBV29-1 and TRBJ1-5, with D perhaps TRBD1 (5 bases). The CDR3 is 14 residues long. V was shortened by 4 bases and J by 0 bases, with 10 bases between the two germline ends. Per germline, CDR1 SQVTM and CDR2 ANQGSEA. The CDR3 region is CSVVQGTSNQPQHF. In nucleotides, the CDR3 is TGCAGCGTTGTGCAGGGCACTAGCAATCAGCCCCAGCATTTT.